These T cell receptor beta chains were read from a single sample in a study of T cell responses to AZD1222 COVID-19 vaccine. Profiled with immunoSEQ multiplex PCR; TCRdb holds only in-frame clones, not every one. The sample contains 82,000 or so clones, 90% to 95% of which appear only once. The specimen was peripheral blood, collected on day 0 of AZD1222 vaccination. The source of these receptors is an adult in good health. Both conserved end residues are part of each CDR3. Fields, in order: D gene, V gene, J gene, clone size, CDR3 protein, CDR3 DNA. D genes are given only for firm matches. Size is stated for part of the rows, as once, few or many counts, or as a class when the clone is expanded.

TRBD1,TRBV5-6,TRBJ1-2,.,CASSLMGQGISRSYTF,TGTGCCAGCAGCTTAATGGGACAGGGAATTTCCCGCAGCTACACCTTC
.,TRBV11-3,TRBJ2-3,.,CASSLTDTQYF,TGTGCCAGCAGCTTAACAGATACGCAGTATTTT
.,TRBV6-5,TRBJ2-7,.,CASSYSGVGPTYEQYF,TGTGCCAGCAGTTACTCGGGTGTGGGCCCCACTTACGAGCAGTACTTC
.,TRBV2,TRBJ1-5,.,CASSEASVNQPQHF,TGTGCCAGCAGTGAAGCTTCGGTAAATCAGCCCCAGCATTTT
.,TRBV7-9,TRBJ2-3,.,CASSLGSGRPDTQYF,TGTGCCAGCAGCTTAGGGTCAGGGCGGCCAGATACGCAGTATTTT
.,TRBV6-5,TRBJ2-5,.,CASSYAGARKETQYF,TGTGCCAGCAGTTACGCGGGGGCGCGAAAAGAGACCCAGTACTTC
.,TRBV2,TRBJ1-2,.,CASSVESYGYTF,TGTGCCAGCAGTGTGGAGAGCTATGGCTACACCTTC
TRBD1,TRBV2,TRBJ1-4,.,CASTGQGKSEKLFF,TGTGCCAGCACTGGACAGGGAAAAAGTGAAAAACTGTTTTTT
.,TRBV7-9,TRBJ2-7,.,CASSPGRDYEQYF,TGTGCCAGCAGCCCCGGGCGGGACTACGAGCAGTACTTC
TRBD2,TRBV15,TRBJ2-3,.,CATSRDRRGGLKDTQYF,TGTGCCACCAGCAGAGATCGGCGGGGGGGCCTGAAAGATACGCAGTATTTT
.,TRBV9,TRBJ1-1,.,CASSVVGGLNTEAFF,TGTGCCAGCAGCGTAGTCGGGGGGCTGAACACTGAAGCTTTCTTT
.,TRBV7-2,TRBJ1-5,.,CASRRDLGNQPQHF,TGTGCCAGCAGGCGAGATCTGGGCAATCAGCCCCAGCATTTT
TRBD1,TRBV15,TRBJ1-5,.,CATSRELGTGPNQPQHF,TGTGCCACCAGCAGAGAACTCGGGACAGGGCCCAATCAGCCCCAGCATTTT
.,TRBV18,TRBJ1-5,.,CASSPGDGVYQPQHF,TGTGCCAGCTCACCGGGGGACGGGGTCTATCAGCCCCAGCATTTT
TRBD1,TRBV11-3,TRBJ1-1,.,CASQGVRTEAFF,TGTGCCAGTCAGGGGGTTCGAACTGAAGCTTTCTTT
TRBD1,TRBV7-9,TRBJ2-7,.,CASSLANRGPYEQYF,TGTGCCAGCAGCTTAGCGAACAGGGGCCCCTACGAGCAGTACTTC
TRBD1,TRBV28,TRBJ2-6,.,CASSSSRDRGTSGANVLTF,TGTGCCAGCAGTTCCTCAAGGGACAGGGGAACGAGTGGGGCCAACGTCCTGACTTTC
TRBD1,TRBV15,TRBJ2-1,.,CATSREAGTGDNEQFF,TGTGCCACCAGCAGAGAGGCCGGGACAGGGGACAATGAGCAGTTCTTC
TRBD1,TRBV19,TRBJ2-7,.,CASSSSGSGQGTHEQYF,TGTGCCAGTAGTTCCAGCGGGTCGGGACAGGGCACCCACGAGCAGTACTTC
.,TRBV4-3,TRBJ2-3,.,CASSQVASRTDTQYF,TGCGCCAGCAGCCAAGTGGCCAGTCGCACAGATACGCAGTATTTT
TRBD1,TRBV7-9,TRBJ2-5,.,CASSRDRVGTQYF,TGTGCCAGCAGCAGGGACAGGGTAGGGACCCAGTACTTC
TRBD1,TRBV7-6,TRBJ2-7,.,CASSLPPPGQGSGEQYF,TGTGCCAGCAGCCTTCCCCCCCCGGGACAGGGATCGGGCGAGCAGTACTTC
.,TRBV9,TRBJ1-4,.,CASSPGTANEKLFF,TGTGCCAGCAGCCCCGGGACTGCAAATGAAAAACTGTTTTTT
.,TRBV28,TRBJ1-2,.,CASSLTGPNYGYTF,TGTGCCAGCAGTTTGACGGGCCCTAACTATGGCTACACCTTC
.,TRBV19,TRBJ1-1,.,CASKEGDALEAFF,TGTGCCAGTAAGGAAGGAGACGCTCTTGAAGCTTTCTTT
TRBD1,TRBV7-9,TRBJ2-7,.,CASFRLRDRGGEQYF,TGTGCCAGCTTTCGCCTCCGGGACAGGGGTGGGGAGCAGTACTTC
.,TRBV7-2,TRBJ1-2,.,CASSLEALWDGYTF,TGTGCCAGCAGCTTAGAGGCCCTCTGGGATGGCTACACCTTC
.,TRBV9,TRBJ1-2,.,CASSADTRLGGYTF,TGTGCCAGCAGCGCAGACACCCGCTTGGGGGGCTACACCTTC
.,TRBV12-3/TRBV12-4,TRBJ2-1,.,CASSLIQQQFF,TGTGCCAGCAGTTTAATACAGCAGCAGTTCTTC
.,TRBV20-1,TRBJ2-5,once,CSARAQETQYF,TGCAGTGCTAGGGCCCAAGAGACCCAGTACTTC
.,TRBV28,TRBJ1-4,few,CASKESLATNEKLFF,TGTGCCAGCAAAGAATCGCTTGCAACTAATGAAAAACTGTTTTTT